This T cell receptor (beta chain) appears in the sequencing data of a study of shared clonotypes between healthy human individuals. Profiled with immunoSEQ multiplex PCR; TCRdb holds only in-frame clones, not every one. The sample holds 1 million to 1.2 million clones; 60% to 85% are singletons and the top ten take almost 0.9%. The junction had 6 bases not matched to a gene; V was cut back by 4 bases and J by 2 bases. The CDR3 runs to 15 residues. Germline CDR1 is MGHRA and CDR2 is YSYEKL. The sequencing input was memory CD4+ T cells from PBMCs. Subset here: CD45RA-negative fraction. The chain combines TRBV4-1 with TRBJ1-2, with 8 bases matching TRBD1. The receptor's source is a man younger than 35 in good health. Some clones in this sample may be carry-over from other donors' samples. CDR3 sequence (DNA): TGCGCCAGCAGCCCTTCTCGGACAGGGAACTATGGCTACACCTTC. Translating it yields CASSPSRTGNYGYTF.